This T cell receptor beta chain was observed in a study of beta chain features in type 1 diabetes. At the level of the study: The patient and healthy donor groups were comparable for age, gender and cell yields.

This clone was picked up many times. Its antigen is unidentified. Germline lookup yields CDR1 LNHNV and CDR2 YYDKDF (reference sequence). This CDR3 is built from 14 residues. Trimming shortened V by 0 bases and J by 7 bases, and 9 bases separated the two germline ends. Regarding the study as a whole: Among all four CD4+ subsets, Type 1 diabetes patients had TCRB CDR3s that were moderately but significantly shorter. Individuals with type 1 diabetes displayed fewer insertions and more deletions at VDJ junctions.

Each donor gave one heparinised blood draw averaging around 120 mL. By way of CD45RO/CCR7/CD25/CD127/CD95/CD27, the CD4+ regulatory, stem cell-like memory, central memory and naive cells were sorted. As every portion of the isolated RNA was reverse transcribed, the sequencing read expressed TCRB transcripts. Measured with immunoSEQ multiplex PCR; TCRdb has only the in-frame clones, and not every one. Of some 350,000 clones in the sample, around 10% are singletons; the top ten hold about 0.63%. The genes are TRBV15 and TRBJ2-2; D unresolved. The receptor comes from a man aged 30-40 years with type 1 diabetes. The sample consisted of central memory CD4+ T cells from blood. The CDR3 sequence: CATSRDEGHGELFF. CDR3 bases: TGTGCCACCAGCAGAGATGAAGGGCACGGGGAGCTGTTTTTT.